Listed below are T cell receptor beta chains from one sample, sequenced in a study of pediatric ulcerative colitis. Method: immunoSEQ multiplex PCR; TCRdb's copy keeps in-frame clones and lacks some. The sample includes tens of thousands of clones, around 87% seen only once; the top ten take approximately 1.5%. Sequenced: blood. All receptors derive from a boy younger than 18 who was a control in a study of pediatric ulcerative colitis. CDR3s include the opening cysteine and the closing phenylalanine or tryptophan. A D gene is named only where the DNA matches it firmly. Only part of the rows carry a size: once, few, many, or a class if the clone is expanded.

J: TRBJ2-1; D: TRBD2; V: TRBV27; length: 20; size: NA; DNA: TGTGCCAGCAGCCCAAGGGGCGGGACCTTTTTGCGGGGGTTATACAATGAGCAGTTCTTC; CDR3: CASSPRGGTFLRGLYNEQFF
J: TRBJ1-6; D: TRBD1; V: TRBV9; length: 14; size: few; DNA: TGTGCCAGCAGCACCCGGGACAGCAATTCACCCCTCCACTTT; CDR3: CASSTRDSNSPLHF
J: TRBJ1-1; D: NA; V: TRBV19; length: 15; size: NA; DNA: TGTGCCAGTAGTATTAGCCCGTACATGAACACTGAAGCTTTCTTT; CDR3: CASSISPYMNTEAFF
J: TRBJ2-7; D: TRBD1; V: TRBV7-2; length: 13; size: NA; DNA: TGTGCCAGCAGCCCCTGGACAGGGGACGAGCAGTACTTC; CDR3: CASSPWTGDEQYF
J: TRBJ2-7; D: NA; V: TRBV2; length: 14; size: NA; DNA: TGTGCCAGCAGTGATCCCAGATTTCCCTACGAGCAGTACTTC; CDR3: CASSDPRFPYEQYF
J: TRBJ2-7; D: TRBD1; V: TRBV19; length: 14; size: NA; DNA: TGTGCCAGTAGTAAATTTCAGGGGGTCTACGAGCAGTACTTC; CDR3: CASSKFQGVYEQYF
J: TRBJ2-7; D: NA; V: TRBV7-2; length: 17; size: NA; DNA: TGTGCCAGCAGCTACTACGGACTTTCTTATTACTCCTACGAGCAGTACTTC; CDR3: CASSYYGLSYYSYEQYF
J: TRBJ2-7; D: NA; V: TRBV7-8; length: 15; size: NA; DNA: TGTGCCAGCAGCTTAGCTAGGACATTGGACTACGTGCAGTACTTC; CDR3: CASSLARTLDYVQYF
J: TRBJ2-1; D: TRBD1; V: TRBV5-1; length: 14; size: NA; DNA: TGCGCCAGCAACTACACAGGGGGCCGCAATGAGCAGTTCTTC; CDR3: CASNYTGGRNEQFF
J: TRBJ2-7; D: TRBD1; V: TRBV9; length: 17; size: NA; DNA: TGTGCCAGCAGCAACACTATTGCGGGACAGGGGCCGGGCGAGCAGTACTTC; CDR3: CASSNTIAGQGPGEQYF
J: TRBJ1-2; D: NA; V: TRBV7-8; length: 14; size: few; DNA: TGTGCCAGCAGCTTTTCCATCCAGACCTATGGCTACACCTTC; CDR3: CASSFSIQTYGYTF
J: TRBJ2-1; D: NA; V: TRBV30; length: 14; size: NA; DNA: TGTGCCTGGATTGATGGGCGGGGATCGTATGAGCAGTTCTTC; CDR3: CAWIDGRGSYEQFF
J: TRBJ1-3; D: NA; V: TRBV14; length: 16; size: NA; DNA: TGTGCCAGCAGCCAATTTGCCGGGATTTCTGGAAACACCATATATTTT; CDR3: CASSQFAGISGNTIYF
J: TRBJ1-2; D: NA; V: TRBV19; length: 15; size: NA; DNA: TGTGCCAGTAGTATAGATGCCGTCGCCCAGAACGGCTACACCTTC; CDR3: CASSIDAVAQNGYTF
J: TRBJ2-3; D: NA; V: TRBV7-9; length: 16; size: NA; DNA: TGTGCCAGCAGCTCATGGGACGGGCCGTCGCGGATAACGCAGTATTTT; CDR3: CASSSWDGPSRITQYF
J: TRBJ2-2; D: NA; V: TRBV6-5; length: 13; size: NA; DNA: TGTGCCAGCAGGCCCGGAGCGGCCGGGGAGCTGTTTTTT; CDR3: CASRPGAAGELFF
J: TRBJ2-1; D: TRBD2; V: TRBV9; length: 16; size: NA; DNA: TGTGCCAGCAGCTCGAGGACTAGTCCCCCCATTCGTGAGCAGTTCTTC; CDR3: CASSSRTSPPIREQFF
J: TRBJ2-2; D: NA; V: TRBV11-2; length: 17; size: NA; DNA: TGTGCCAGCAGCTCCATCTCGGCGGGCGCGAACACCGGGGAGCTGTTTTTT; CDR3: CASSSISAGANTGELFF
J: TRBJ2-1; D: TRBD2; V: TRBV28; length: 13; size: NA; DNA: TGTGCCAGCACCCCTTGGTCGGGGGGTGAGCAGTTCTTC; CDR3: CASTPWSGGEQFF
J: TRBJ2-5; D: NA; V: TRBV5-1; length: 14; size: NA; DNA: TGCGCCAGCAGCTTCGAGACAGGTCAAGAGACCCAGTACTTC; CDR3: CASSFETGQETQYF
J: TRBJ1-1; D: NA; V: TRBV30; length: 14; size: NA; DNA: TGTGCCTGGAGTGTGGGGGGGCCGTCCACTGAAGCTTTCTTT; CDR3: CAWSVGGPSTEAFF
J: TRBJ1-3; D: TRBD1; V: TRBV7-8; length: 18; size: NA; DNA: TGTGCCAGCAGTCAACGTCTCAGGCAGGGGGCGAGTGGAAACACCATATATTTT; CDR3: CASSQRLRQGASGNTIYF
J: TRBJ2-3; D: TRBD2; V: TRBV6-4; length: 16; size: NA; DNA: TGTGCCAGCAGTGACTCAACGGGGGGGCCGTCAGATACGCAGTATTTT; CDR3: CASSDSTGGPSDTQYF
J: TRBJ2-7; D: TRBD2; V: TRBV28; length: 16; size: NA; DNA: TGTGCCAGCAGTCCTTCCGCGGGGGGGTTTACCTACGAGCAGTACTTC; CDR3: CASSPSAGGFTYEQYF
J: TRBJ2-3; D: TRBD2; V: TRBV15; length: 16; size: NA; DNA: TGTGCCACCAGCAGAGATAGGCTAGCGGGGGGAGATACGCAGTATTTT; CDR3: CATSRDRLAGGDTQYF
J: TRBJ1-2; D: TRBD1; V: TRBV28; length: 15; size: NA; DNA: TGTGCCAGCAGTCTCATTTGGGACAGGGGCTATGGCTACACCTTC; CDR3: CASSLIWDRGYGYTF
J: TRBJ2-7; D: NA; V: TRBV19; length: 16; size: NA; DNA: TGTGCCAGTAGTACCTTCTGGGGACCTAGCTCCTACGAGCAGTACTTC; CDR3: CASSTFWGPSSYEQYF
J: TRBJ2-1; D: TRBD1; V: TRBV15; length: 15; size: NA; DNA: TGTGCCACCAGCAGGCCGACAGGGGGATACAATGAGCAGTTCTTC; CDR3: CATSRPTGGYNEQFF
J: TRBJ2-7; D: NA; V: TRBV2; length: 10; size: NA; DNA: TGTGCCAGCATGGCCTACGAGCAGTACTTC; CDR3: CASMAYEQYF
J: TRBJ2-3; D: TRBD2; V: TRBV2; length: 17; size: NA; DNA: TGTGCCAGCAGTAGACTAGCGGGAGGGCCAAGCACAGATACGCAGTATTTT; CDR3: CASSRLAGGPSTDTQYF
J: TRBJ2-2; D: TRBD2; V: TRBV6-4; length: 14; size: NA; DNA: TGTGCCAGCAGCCGGACTAGCGGGACCGGGGAGCTGTTTTTT; CDR3: CASSRTSGTGELFF
J: TRBJ1-2; D: NA; V: TRBV7-8; length: 15; size: NA; DNA: TGTGCCAGCAGCTTAGCTCGCTCCAGGGTCCATGGCTACACCTTC; CDR3: CASSLARSRVHGYTF
J: TRBJ2-3; D: TRBD2; V: TRBV5-1; length: 21; size: NA; DNA: TGCGCCAGCAGCTTTCCCAAGGGCGGGAGGCCCACCCCGCAACGCACAGATACGCAGTATTTT; CDR3: CASSFPKGGRPTPQRTDTQYF
J: TRBJ1-4; D: NA; V: TRBV6-6; length: 15; size: few; DNA: TGTGCCAGCACTCACACAACAACGGCTAATGAAAAACTGTTTTTT; CDR3: CASTHTTTANEKLFF
J: TRBJ1-1; D: TRBD1; V: TRBV5-1; length: 14; size: NA; DNA: TGCGCCAGCAGCTTTATAGCAGGGGGCGATGAAGCTTTCTTT; CDR3: CASSFIAGGDEAFF
J: TRBJ1-1; D: NA; V: TRBV5-5; length: 14; size: once; DNA: TGTGCCAGCAACTTGATAGTAGGCAGGAATGAAGCTTTCTTT; CDR3: CASNLIVGRNEAFF
J: TRBJ2-3; D: NA; V: TRBV7-3; length: 15; size: NA; DNA: TGTGCCAGCAGCTTAGGCGCAGGGGTCCCAGATACGCAGTATTTT; CDR3: CASSLGAGVPDTQYF
J: TRBJ1-6; D: NA; V: TRBV2; length: 11; size: NA; DNA: TGTGCCAGCAGTGACAATTCACCCCTCCACTTT; CDR3: CASSDNSPLHF
J: TRBJ2-6; D: NA; V: TRBV4-3; length: 17; size: NA; DNA: TGCGCCAGCAGCCAGTACCCTGACTTTTCTGGGGCCAACGTCCTGACTTTC; CDR3: CASSQYPDFSGANVLTF
J: TRBJ1-6; D: NA; V: TRBV25-1; length: 15; size: few; DNA: TGTGCCAGCCAAGTGTCAGGCTCCTATAATTCACCCCTCCACTTT; CDR3: CASQVSGSYNSPLHF
J: TRBJ2-7; D: NA; V: TRBV6-1; length: 14; size: NA; DNA: TGTGCCAGCAGTGAAGTGGCAGAAGCATACGAGCAGTACTTC; CDR3: CASSEVAEAYEQYF
J: TRBJ2-7; D: NA; V: TRBV11-3; length: 15; size: NA; DNA: TGTGCCAGCAGCTTAGTGGTATGGGCCTACTACGAGCAGTACTTC; CDR3: CASSLVVWAYYEQYF
J: TRBJ1-1; D: NA; V: TRBV7-3; length: 14; size: NA; DNA: TGTGCCAGCAGCCTACAGGGTCAAGGGGCTGAAGCTTTCTTT; CDR3: CASSLQGQGAEAFF
J: TRBJ2-7; D: NA; V: TRBV6-5; length: 11; size: NA; DNA: TGTGCCAGCAGTTCCCACTACGAGCAGTACTTC; CDR3: CASSSHYEQYF
J: TRBJ2-3; D: NA; V: TRBV28; length: 12; size: NA; DNA: TGTGCCAGCAGTTTATTACCCGATACGCAGTATTTT; CDR3: CASSLLPDTQYF
J: TRBJ2-3; D: NA; V: TRBV6-6; length: 14; size: NA; DNA: TGTGCCAGCACCTCTCCAGCTAGCACAGATACGCAGTATTTT; CDR3: CASTSPASTDTQYF
J: TRBJ2-7; D: NA; V: TRBV30; length: 13; size: NA; DNA: TGTGCCTGGAGTGTTAGCGGCTCCTACGAGCAGTACTTC; CDR3: CAWSVSGSYEQYF
J: TRBJ1-1; D: NA; V: TRBV7-8; length: 16; size: NA; DNA: TGTGCCAGCAGAACAAGCTGGCAGGCATTGAACACTGAAGCTTTCTTT; CDR3: CASRTSWQALNTEAFF
J: TRBJ2-5; D: NA; V: TRBV11-2; length: 15; size: NA; DNA: TGTGCCAGCAGCTTAGACGCCGGGGGATCAGAGACCCAGTACTTC; CDR3: CASSLDAGGSETQYF
J: TRBJ2-7; D: TRBD1; V: TRBV18; length: 16; size: NA; DNA: TGTGCCAGCTCCCCGGGGACAGGGCTCTCCTCCTACGAGCAGTACTTC; CDR3: CASSPGTGLSSYEQYF
J: TRBJ2-3; D: TRBD1; V: TRBV7-9; length: 15; size: NA; DNA: TGTGCCAGCAGCTTAGCCGACAGGGTCGGAGATACGCAGTATTTT; CDR3: CASSLADRVGDTQYF